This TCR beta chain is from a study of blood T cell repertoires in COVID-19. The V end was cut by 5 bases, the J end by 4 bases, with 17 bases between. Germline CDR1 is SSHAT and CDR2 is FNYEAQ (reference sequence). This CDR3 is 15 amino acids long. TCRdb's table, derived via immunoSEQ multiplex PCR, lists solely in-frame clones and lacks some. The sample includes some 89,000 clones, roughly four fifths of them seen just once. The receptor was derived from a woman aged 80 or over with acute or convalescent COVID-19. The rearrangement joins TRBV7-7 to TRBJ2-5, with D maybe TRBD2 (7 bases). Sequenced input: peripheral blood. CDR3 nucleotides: TGTGCCAGCAGCGGGGGTCGGGGGGCGCGAGAGACCCAGTACTTC. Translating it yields CASSGGRGARETQYF. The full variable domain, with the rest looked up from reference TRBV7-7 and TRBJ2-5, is GAGVSQSPRYKVTKRGQDVTLRCDPISSHATLYWYQQALGQGPEFLTYFNYEAQPDKSGLPSDRFSAERPEGSISTLTIQRTEQRDSAMYRCASSGGRGARETQYFGPGTRLLVL.